A selection of T cell receptor beta chains follows, all from one sample in a study of control samples from healthy donors and cancer patients. Sequencing used immunoSEQ multiplex PCR; TCRdb keeps in-frame clones, though not all of them. The data show some 74,000 clones, with 94% seen just once and around 2.8% held by the top ten. The sample comprised blood. The origin of the receptors is a woman aged 25-40 years in good health. Each CDR3 is given with its conserved first and last residue. A D gene is named only where the DNA matches it firmly. Clone size is not always given. Where it is, it says once, few, many or a class for expanded clones.

abundance	d_gene	v_gene	j_gene	CDR3nt	CDR3aa
NA	NA	TRBV12-3/TRBV12-4	TRBJ1-2	TGTGCCAGCAGTACTAGGGGGTCCGGTGGCTACACCTTC	CASSTRGSGGYTF
once	NA	TRBV6-5	TRBJ1-2	TGTGCCAGCGGCCTGGGACGGACATTCTATGGCTACACCTTC	CASGLGRTFYGYTF
NA	TRBD1	TRBV5-1	TRBJ1-1	TGCGCCAGCAGCAGGGGGACAGAGAACACTGAAGCTTTCTTT	CASSRGTENTEAFF
NA	NA	TRBV11-2	TRBJ1-1	TGTGCCAGCAGCGTAGGGGCATCCGACACTGAAGCTTTCTTT	CASSVGASDTEAFF
NA	TRBD1	TRBV27	TRBJ1-1	TGTGCCAGCAGCCAGGACAGGGTGGCTTTCTTT	CASSQDRVAFF
NA	NA	TRBV10-2	TRBJ2-2	TGCGCCAGCAGTAGGACTTCCCGGGAGCTGTTTTTT	CASSRTSRELFF
NA	NA	TRBV5-6	TRBJ1-1	TGTGCCAGCAGAGACAGTCGACTGAACACTGAAGCTTTCTTT	CASRDSRLNTEAFF
NA	NA	TRBV5-1	TRBJ2-5	TGCGCCAGCAGCTTGTTGTCAGATCAAGAGACCCAGTACTTC	CASSLLSDQETQYF
NA	NA	TRBV19	TRBJ2-2	TGTGCCAGTAGCAAGACGTCGGGTCGCGTCAGGGTTGTCGGCGGGGAGCTGTTTTTT	CASSKTSGRVRVVGGELFF
NA	NA	TRBV2	TRBJ1-1	TGTGCCAGCAGCCTAGTTGGGGCCCAAGCTTTCTTT	CASSLVGAQAFF
NA	TRBD2	TRBV2	TRBJ2-6	TGTGCCAGCAGTGAAGCGACGGGGGGGCCACAGGCCAACGTCCTGACTTTC	CASSEATGGPQANVLTF
NA	TRBD1	TRBV12-3/TRBV12-4	TRBJ2-5	TGTGCCAGCACCGGGACAGGTCACGAGACCCAGTACTTC	CASTGTGHETQYF
NA	TRBD1	TRBV30	TRBJ1-1	TGTGCCTGGATTCGACAGGGGGCGGGTACTGAAGCTTTCTTT	CAWIRQGAGTEAFF
NA	NA	TRBV7-8	TRBJ2-5	TGTGCCAGCAGCTTATCCCTGCCTAAAGAAATTAAAGAGACCCAGTACTTC	CASSLSLPKEIKETQYF
NA	TRBD1	TRBV19	TRBJ2-1	TGTGCCAGTAGTAATACAGGGGTCAATGAGCAGTTCTTC	CASSNTGVNEQFF
few	TRBD2	TRBV6-4	TRBJ2-3	TGTGCCAGCAGTGACTCGCGGGGGGGCACAGATACGCAGTATTTT	CASSDSRGGTDTQYF
NA	TRBD2	TRBV5-6	TRBJ2-7	TGTGCCAGCAGCTTGCTAACGGGGGGTCTTTGGGAGCAGTACTTC	CASSLLTGGLWEQYF
NA	TRBD1	TRBV30	TRBJ1-4	TGTGCCTGGAGGAGGAAGGGGACAGGAGGGGAAAAACTGTTTTTT	CAWRRKGTGGEKLFF
NA	NA	TRBV6-5	TRBJ1-2	TGTGCCAGCACCGACACTAACTATGGCTACACCTTC	CASTDTNYGYTF
NA	NA	TRBV3-1/TRBV3-2	TRBJ1-2	TGTGCCAGCAGCCAAGATTCTGGGGGACCCTATGGCTACACCTTC	CASSQDSGGPYGYTF
NA	NA	TRBV2	TRBJ1-5	TGTGCCAGCAGGGCTATTGGCAATCAGCCCCAGCATTTT	CASRAIGNQPQHF
NA	NA	TRBV12-3/TRBV12-4	TRBJ2-7	TGTGCCAGCAGTTTAGGGGGACACGAGCAGTACTTC	CASSLGGHEQYF
NA	NA	TRBV5-1	TRBJ1-1	TGCGCCAGCAGCTTGGTACTCGGAACGAACACTGAAGCTTTCTTT	CASSLVLGTNTEAFF
NA	NA	TRBV27	TRBJ2-5	TGTGCCAGCAGTTTTACAGGATCGCAAGAGACCCAGTACTTC	CASSFTGSQETQYF
NA	NA	TRBV11-1	TRBJ1-1	TGTGCCAGCAGTTTAACTGACAGCTACACTGAAGCTTTCTTT	CASSLTDSYTEAFF
once	NA	TRBV6-1	TRBJ1-5	TGTGCCAGCAGTGAAACGGCACCCTATAGCAATCAGCCCCAGCATTTT	CASSETAPYSNQPQHF
NA	TRBD2	TRBV4-2	TRBJ2-3	TGTGCCAGCAGCCAAGCGGAGCGGGGGGTGGGAGATACGCAGTATTTT	CASSQAERGVGDTQYF
NA	NA	TRBV30	TRBJ2-7	TGTGCCTGGAGCCGGGGAGGATACGAGCAGTACTTC	CAWSRGGYEQYF
NA	TRBD1	TRBV3-1/TRBV3-2	TRBJ1-6	TGTGCCAGCAGCCAAGATCCTAGGTTCTTGAAGCAGGGGGATAACACACCCCTCCACTTT	CASSQDPRFLKQGDNTPLHF
NA	NA	TRBV18	TRBJ1-4	TGTGCCAGCTCACCACACCGAGGGACAACTAATGAAAAACTGTTTTTT	CASSPHRGTTNEKLFF
NA	NA	TRBV18	TRBJ1-1	TGTGCCAGCTCCCTAGGGGGGGGCTTCTCAATGAACACTGAAGCTTTCTTT	CASSLGGGFSMNTEAFF
NA	NA	TRBV28	TRBJ1-3	TGTGCCAGCAGTTTATTAATGGACTCTGGAAACACCATATATTTT	CASSLLMDSGNTIYF
NA	TRBD1	TRBV3-1/TRBV3-2	TRBJ1-1	TGTGCCAGCAGCCGGACAGGGTTGGGGACTGAAGCTTTCTTT	CASSRTGLGTEAFF
NA	NA	TRBV28	TRBJ1-1	TGTGCCAGCAGTTTATGGGGGGGAGGGACTGAAGCTTTCTTT	CASSLWGGGTEAFF
NA	TRBD1	TRBV3-1/TRBV3-2	TRBJ1-1	TGTGCCAGCAGCAAGAGACAGGGGATGAACACTGAAGCTTTCTTT	CASSKRQGMNTEAFF
NA	NA	TRBV6-1	TRBJ1-1	TGTGCCAGCAGTGAAAATATGAACACTGAAGCTTTCTTT	CASSENMNTEAFF
NA	NA	TRBV2	TRBJ1-2	TGTGCCAGCAGTGACCCTCGACAGTCCTATGGCTACACCTTC	CASSDPRQSYGYTF
NA	NA	TRBV3-1/TRBV3-2	TRBJ1-5	TGTGCCAGCAGCCAGGATTACCTAGGGCCCCAGCATTTT	CASSQDYLGPQHF
NA	NA	TRBV28	TRBJ2-2	TGTGCCAGCCTGACAGTTTCCCGACAAAGAACCGGGGAGCTGTTTTTT	CASLTVSRQRTGELFF
NA	TRBD1	TRBV4-1	TRBJ1-6	TGCGCCAGCAGCCAAGAATGGCACAGGGGTAATTCACCCCTCCACTTT	CASSQEWHRGNSPLHF